The sequence of this T cell receptor (beta chain) was determined in a study of cytomegalovirus exposure and HLA in healthy donors (dated by TCRdb to 2016 to 2017). At the level of the whole study: According to an earlier analysis of a few hundred of the donors, about 180 million T cells yielded approximately 120 million unique TCR beta sequences and about 300 Gb of sequence data. Approximately 300 gigabases of sequencing data and 75 million to 85 million unique TCR sequences made up an early release that covered over 550 HLA-typed donors. Of the 300 to 500 genotyped donors, less than 90% were placed in the genetic ancestry cluster associated with self-reported Caucasian donors. The study aimed to test whether signatures of past pathogen exposure could be identified by cataloging public T cell receptors. The study used immunosequencing to profile the T cell repertoires of 666 subjects and linked those repertoires to cytomegalovirus serostatus. Along with the approximately 620-subject first cohort, a separate validation cohort of around 120 different subjects was used. High-throughput TCR immunosequencing, statistical association of individual TCRs with disease status, and machine learning were combined to predict cytomegalovirus infection status. A later analysis re-examined previously published TCR beta repertoires from 600 to 700 donors and added high-resolution HLA genotyping to investigate patterns of TCR occurrence. The later analysis used no new phenotypic data to find candidate immune exposures, relying instead on TCR beta sequences and their occurrence across donors. To decide whether each TCR beta V gene segment behaved as functional or pseudogenic, an earlier analysis of some 600 of the donors relied on high-throughput TCR beta sequencing. Donor age, sex, ethnicity and CMV serostatus were compiled alongside the repertoire data. In a later genetic analysis, genome-wide SNP genotypes for about three fifths of the 666 donors were used, and that subset was treated as a discovery cohort. Every discovery cohort repertoire had been produced on one sequencing platform. Class I and class II HLA loci were covered by the typing at four-digit resolution. The number of typed donors differed by locus: about 620-640 for A, B, C, DRB1 and DQB1; approximately 520 for DQA1; approximately 600 for DPA1; and some 470 for DPB1. About 5 DR-DQ haplotypes were handled as single units for association and clustering, since linkage in the cohort was strong. Among over 350 genotyped donors of the cohort, an average of about 240,000 unique TCR beta nucleotide sequences were sequenced per donor, approximately 20% of them non-productive.

The cohort consisted of some 730 healthy bone marrow donors. All cohort members were sampled while nominally healthy, although unrecorded immune exposures were likely present. The donor was CMV seropositive and was included in the group of 270 or so seropositive cohort members. A peripheral blood sample was collected from each donor, and TCR beta sequencing was performed on peripheral blood mononuclear cells. The Qiagen DNeasy Blood Extraction Kit was used to extract genomic DNA from the blood cell samples. The CDR3, from cysteine to phenylalanine, totals 16 residues. The read is trimmed to its CDR3 DNA, 48 bases read in frame from base 1. CDR1 and CDR2, looked up from the germline V gene, are SNHLY and FYNNEI. Trimming takes 4 bases off V and 4 bases off J; junction bases not matched to a gene: 5. Library creation used the immunoSEQ multiplex PCR assay. For the multiplex PCR, a mixture combining 60 forward primers for TCR Vbeta segments and 13 reverse primers for TCR Jbeta segments was used. A multiplex PCR assay on genomic DNA amplified the CDR3 region of rearranged TCR beta genes. On the Illumina HiSeq System, the amplified TCR beta libraries were sequenced as 87-base-pair reads. The authors' pipeline ran thus. In a later analysis, tens of millions of unique TCR beta chains were counted across the 500 to 850 repertoires, and some 10 million of these chains were shared by at least two donors. Raw reads were error-corrected and collapsed into unique sequences with a nearest-neighbor algorithm that merged closely related sequences to remove PCR and sequencing errors. V, D and J gene segments were assigned by aligning CDR3 sequences to IMGT reference sequences. Each retained sequence needed at least a six-nucleotide match to both a V gene segment and a J gene segment. Rearrangements were classified as productive when the CDR3 lacked stop codons and remained in frame with V and J, and all other rearrangements were classified as non-productive. Following IMGT convention, CDR3 was defined as the stretch from the second conserved V-encoded cysteine up to the conserved J-encoded phenylalanine. Sequences without an unambiguous match to a single V gene segment were excluded from the earlier analysis of over 500 of the donors. In an earlier analysis of 450 to 700 of the donors, V segments were called functional above 56.7% productive rearrangements and were called segregating when the between-donor standard deviation exceeded 5%. A statistical classification framework was built for diagnosing cytomegalovirus status from the catalog of TCR beta chain sequences. V and J gene assignment, in a later analysis, came from comparing TCR nucleotide sequences with IMGT/GENE-DB human TR gene sequences. A later analysis assigned CDR3 sequences and most-parsimonious VDJ recombination scenarios with the TCRdist pipeline. In a later analysis, each TCR beta chain was defined by its CDR3 amino acid sequence together with its V-gene family, and reads lacking a unique V-gene family were excluded. To address suspected cross-contamination and a sequencing artifact, a later analysis removed several hundred highly shared, low-generation-probability nucleotide sequences. A later analysis calculated a clonal expansion index for each public chain from normalized within-repertoire ranks of inferred template counts. In a later analysis, generation probabilities were computed using a VDJ recombination model fitted to out-of-frame rearrangements, and the results were checked against IGoR. In a later analysis, TCR-TCR, TCR-HLA and TCR-CMV co-occurrence was scored with hypergeometric tests, and a repertoire-size bias correction was applied to TCR pairs. False discovery rates were estimated in a later analysis by permuting HLA or CMV assignments 20 times. In a later analysis, co-occurring TCRs were grouped using DBSCAN, and TCRdist sequence similarity was added for clustering within HLA-allele-positive subsets. Repertoires with fewer than 30,000 or more than 120,000 public chains, plus five repertoires with anomalous nucleotide sharing, were excluded from co-occurrence clustering. In TCRdb, the immuneACCESS table is reduced to in-frame sequences with V and J assigned. These tables do not hold every clone; where another copy was compared, an unresolved V gene accounts for under half, and the others remain unexplained. That table furnishes V, J and clone size, whereas the DNA furnished D and trimming. The sample profile shows about 300,000 clones; about nine tenths of them were found once. Together, the top ten hold roughly 4% of the sample.

General findings and caveats noted by the study authors: Roughly uniform sequencing depth across donors was assumed in presence/absence analyses, although this assumption may not hold. The cohort was sequenced for TCR beta chains only, and without alpha or paired-chain data the features that could be detected were limited. A total of 164 TCR beta chains were listed by the study as associated with cytomegalovirus. While some public TCRs were present in many individuals, most TCR sequences turned up only very rarely across donors. In an earlier analysis of fewer than 750 of the donors, most TCR beta V segments were observed in productive rearrangements about 87% or about 30% of the time, broadly matching IMGT annotations. The 87-base-pair reads could not distinguish some IMGT-functional V segments, including TRBV6-2 and TRBV6-3, so those segments were excluded. Assigning TCR associations to individual alleles was difficult when HLA alleles, especially DR and DQ, strongly co-occurred. In a later analysis, HLA-associated TCR beta chains showed more clonal expansion and lower generation probabilities than non-associated chains that were equally common. A few of the identified cytomegalovirus-associated TCR beta chains were confirmed in vitro to be specific for cytomegalovirus antigens. A later analysis reported that several top co-occurrence clusters appeared linked to parvovirus B19, influenza, CMV and Epstein-Barr virus. A later analysis associated 16,951 TCR beta sequences with specific HLA alleles at a false discovery rate of 0.05. HLA typing was unavailable for some donors at each locus, so association tests used only the typed subset. A later analysis found that TCR association rates varied across HLA loci, with DRB1 alleles showing the most associated TCRs and HLA-C alleles the fewest. The earlier analysis of a few hundred of the donors excluded approximately 17 rarely observed V segments, including chromosome 9 orphons, because counts were too low. A further reported finding was that TCR beta sequences accurately predicted the HLA-A and HLA-B alleles for most subjects in the first cohort. A later analysis found that most CMV-associated TCR beta chains appeared HLA-restricted, with HLA associations seemingly driven largely by CMV exposure. The authors suggested that the approach could potentially be extended to other disease states and immunological phenotypes. A later genetic analysis reported fewer N-insertions in productive TCRs among donors in an Asian-associated ancestry cluster than the roughly 620-donor mean. A cluster of highly shared sequence variants was judged likely to be a technical artifact of the sequencing pipeline. Immune exposure information for the cohort was limited to CMV serostatus. In a later genetic analysis, a missense DCLRE1C variant was associated with V-gene and J-gene trimming of TCR beta chains, and the association was replicated in an independent cohort. Correlated functional status among segregating V segments might be attributable to linkage disequilibrium, but an unknown experimental factor could not be ruled out. In both the original and validation cohorts, the classifier was reported to diagnose cytomegalovirus status with high specificity and sensitivity.

About this clone itself: Its binding antigen is unknown. No base-level quality is on record; no much larger clone is a single base apart.

The specimen sequenced was PBMCs. The chain was built from TRBV2 and TRBJ2-2; a stretch of 11 junction bases matches TRBD2. The source of this sequence is a man aged 35 to 55 in good health and CMV-seropositive. CDR3 loop: CASSGLAGGGTGELFF. Read as DNA, the sequence is TGTGCCAGCAGTGGATTAGCGGGAGGGGGCACCGGGGAGCTGTTTTTT.